This T cell receptor beta chain stems from a study of PD-1 blockade in mismatch repair-deficient tumors. Whole-study context: Patients had eleven to twelve mismatch repair-deficient cancer types and were previously treated and progressing.

Sequencing used immunoSEQ multiplex PCR; TCRdb keeps in-frame clones, though not all of them. The data show fewer than 45,000 clones, 70% to 90% seen once. Every patient had mismatch repair deficiency by PCR or immunohistochemistry. The input for sequencing was peripheral blood, taken roughly 75 weeks after starting pembrolizumab. The sequence came from an adult with mismatch repair-deficient cancer.

The CDR3 DNA reads as TGTGCCAGCAAGAAGGATAGCTCCTACGAGCAGTACTTC. Translation: CASKKDSSYEQYF. This chain connects TRBV6-5 to TRBJ2-7; D not certain. This CDR3 has 13 amino acids. The V end lost 7 bases, the J end lost 0 bases, and 10 bases lay between the germline ends. In germline, CDR1 is MNHEY, CDR2 SVGAGI.